This passage covers 2 T cell receptor beta chains from one sample sequenced in a study of beta chain features in type 1 diabetes. Study-level results: In every one of the four CD4+ subsets, TCRB CDR3s were moderately but significantly shorter in Type 1 diabetes patients.

As every portion of the isolated RNA was reverse transcribed, the sequencing read expressed TCRB transcripts. Here immunoSEQ multiplex PCR was the method, and the copy in TCRdb shows in-frame clones only, minus some. Of 250,000 or so clones in the sample, roughly 21% were seen once. Their specific antigens are unknown. The sequenced material came from naive CD4+ T cells from blood. These receptors all stem from a woman between 40 and 55 years old with type 1 diabetes.

The V call is TRBV28, the J call TRBJ1-2; possibly TRBD1 for D (5 bases). Germline lookup yields CDR1 MDHEN and CDR2 SYDVKM. There are 13 residues in the CDR3. Trimming took off 5 bases at V and 6 bases at J, with 13 bases between the two ends. The CDR3 nucleotides read TGTGCCAGCAGTCCCCGGAGGGGTGATGGCTACACCTTC. Residues: CASSPRRGDGYTF.

There are a few counts of this clone. This rearrangement joins TRBV29-1 to TRBJ2-7; D remains ambiguous. The CDR3 has 12 amino acids. Germline assignment: CDR1 SQVTM and CDR2 ANQGSEA. The ends were cut back, 7 bases at V and 2 bases at J, with 12 bases in the middle. This CDR3 is CSAGPFTYEQYF. In DNA form, the CDR3 reads TGCAGCGCCGGTCCGTTCACCTACGAGCAGTACTTC.